This TCR beta chain was sequenced for a study of siplizumab effects on memory and regulatory T cells. Points from the study as a whole: The diversity of naive T cells seemed greater than that of memory cells, and their alloresponse contribution seemed major. The study did not confirm that proliferating Tregs from siplizumab cultures were suppressive.

With 5 bases removed from V and 2 bases from J, the gap between germline ends came to 10 bases. CDR3 length: 14 amino acids. Germline V gives CDR1 MGHRA, CDR2 YSYEKL. On this clone itself: The antigen is unknown.

Only in-frame clones appear in the TCRdb table, and some are missing; sequencing was by immunoSEQ multiplex PCR. Here the sample spans 90,000 to 95,000 clones, more than 85% being singletons. Sequenced: CD8+ T cells sorted from blood. This sequence originates from a human donor in good health. This chain links TRBV4-1 with TRBJ2-1, with a weak D call TRBD2 (5 bases). The CDR3 DNA sequence: TGCGCCAGCAGCACGGACGGGACCTACAATGAGCAGTTCTTC. Amino acid sequence: CASSTDGTYNEQFF.